This TCR beta chain was obtained from a study of CD8 T cells in ankylosing spondylitis. Whole-study results and caveats: A TCR beta motif of 7 to 9 highly homologous variants seemed to mark ankylosing spondylitis blood. Reportedly, matched ankylosing spondylitis synovial fluid was significantly enriched for disease-linked clones. A number of the motif variants had already been described in reactive arthritis synovial fluid and blood. Disease-linked clones were found to be CD8+ and relatively rare in peripheral blood.

Concerning this clonotype: The target antigen is unknown.

Germline loops: CDR1 DFQATT, CDR2 SNEGSKA (reference sequence). The CDR3 runs 14 residues. V was shortened by 3 bases and J by 0 bases, with 12 bases between the two germline ends. Each TCR beta library was made by quantitative 5'-RACE that incorporated molecular barcodes. TCRdb recomputed calls from the 5' RACE reads with MiXCR, one row per CDR3 protein. Among 220,000 or so distinct CDR3 sequences, roughly 18% were seen once, and the ten largest hold about 42%. This chain connects TRBV20-1 to TRBJ2-7, with unresolved D. Sequenced: blood, either unsorted or a sorted T cell fraction (not recorded which). The receptor's source is a male donor with ankylosing spondylitis. The DNA for the CDR3 is TGCAGTGCTAGTGACCCTGGAAGCTCCTACGAGCAGTACTTC. Translation gives CSASDPGSSYEQYF.